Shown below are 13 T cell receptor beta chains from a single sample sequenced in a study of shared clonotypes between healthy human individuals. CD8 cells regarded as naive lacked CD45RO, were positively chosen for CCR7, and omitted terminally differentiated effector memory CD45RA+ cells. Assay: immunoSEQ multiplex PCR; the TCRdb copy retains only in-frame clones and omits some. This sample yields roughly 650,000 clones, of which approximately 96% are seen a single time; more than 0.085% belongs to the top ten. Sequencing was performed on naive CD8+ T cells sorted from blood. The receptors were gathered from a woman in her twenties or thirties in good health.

This CDR3 reads CASSLEGGPYNEQFF. CDR3 DNA sequence: TGTGCCAGCAGCTTGGAAGGAGGCCCCTACAATGAGCAGTTCTTC. The chain uses TRBV5-6 and TRBJ2-1; possible D gene TRBD2, 5 bases. Germline V CDR1 and CDR2: SGHDT, YYEEEE. V was cut by 0 bases and J by 2 bases, with 9 bases left in between. The CDR3 length is 15 residues.

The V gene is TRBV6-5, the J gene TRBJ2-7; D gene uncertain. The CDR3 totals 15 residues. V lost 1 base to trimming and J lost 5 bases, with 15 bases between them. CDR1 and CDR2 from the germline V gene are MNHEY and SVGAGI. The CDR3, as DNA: TGTGCCAGCAGTTACTACCCAGGTAGGGCCCACGAGCAGTACTTC. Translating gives CASSYYPGRAHEQYF.

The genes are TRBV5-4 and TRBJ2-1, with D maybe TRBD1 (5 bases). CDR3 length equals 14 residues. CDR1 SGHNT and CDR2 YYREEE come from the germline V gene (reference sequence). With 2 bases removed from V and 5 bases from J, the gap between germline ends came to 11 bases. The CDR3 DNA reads TGTGCCAGCAGCTTCGGTGACAGAGACAATGAGCAGTTCTTC. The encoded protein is CASSFGDRDNEQFF.

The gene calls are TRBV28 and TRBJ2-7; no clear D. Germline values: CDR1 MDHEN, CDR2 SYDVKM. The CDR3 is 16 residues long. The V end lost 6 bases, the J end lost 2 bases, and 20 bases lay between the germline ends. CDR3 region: CASRPILDQSPYEQYF. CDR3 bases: TGTGCCAGCAGACCTATTCTCGACCAGAGCCCCTACGAGCAGTACTTC.

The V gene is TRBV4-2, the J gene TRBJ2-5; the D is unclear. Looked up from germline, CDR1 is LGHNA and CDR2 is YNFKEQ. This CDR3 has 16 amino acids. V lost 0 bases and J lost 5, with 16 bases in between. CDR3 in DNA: TGTGCCAGCAGCCAAGATGGCCCACCAATGGGGGAGACCCAGTACTTC. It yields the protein CASSQDGPPMGETQYF.

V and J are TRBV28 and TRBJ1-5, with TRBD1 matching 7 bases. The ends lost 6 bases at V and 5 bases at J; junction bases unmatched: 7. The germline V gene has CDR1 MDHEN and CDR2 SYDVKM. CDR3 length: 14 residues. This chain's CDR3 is CASSNRDSDQPQHF. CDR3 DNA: TGTGCCAGCAGCAACCGGGACAGTGATCAGCCCCAGCATTTT.

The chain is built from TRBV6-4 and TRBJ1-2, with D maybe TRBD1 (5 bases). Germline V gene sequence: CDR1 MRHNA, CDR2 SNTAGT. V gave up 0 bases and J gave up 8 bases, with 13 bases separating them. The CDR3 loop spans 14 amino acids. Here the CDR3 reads CASSDSPGTFGYTF. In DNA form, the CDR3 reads TGTGCCAGCAGTGACTCCCCCGGGACGTTCGGCTACACCTTC.

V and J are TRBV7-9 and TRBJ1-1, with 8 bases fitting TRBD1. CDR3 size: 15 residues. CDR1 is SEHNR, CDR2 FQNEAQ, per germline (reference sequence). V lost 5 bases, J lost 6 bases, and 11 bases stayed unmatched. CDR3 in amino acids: CASSQPGTGAPEAFF. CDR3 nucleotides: TGTGCCAGCAGCCAGCCCGGGACAGGCGCACCTGAAGCTTTCTTT.

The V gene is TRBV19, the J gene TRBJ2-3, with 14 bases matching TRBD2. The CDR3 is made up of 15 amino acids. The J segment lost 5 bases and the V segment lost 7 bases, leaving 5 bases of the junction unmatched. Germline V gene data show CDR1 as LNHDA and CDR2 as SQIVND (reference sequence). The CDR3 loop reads CASNGLAGGGDTQYF. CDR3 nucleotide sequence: TGTGCCAGTAACGGACTAGCGGGAGGTGGAGATACGCAGTATTTT.

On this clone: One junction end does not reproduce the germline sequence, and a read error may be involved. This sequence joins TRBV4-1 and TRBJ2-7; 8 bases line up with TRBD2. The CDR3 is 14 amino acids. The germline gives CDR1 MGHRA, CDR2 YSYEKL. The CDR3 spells CASSHASGSSEQYF. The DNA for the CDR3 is TGCGCCAGCAGCCACGCTAGCGGGTCCTCCGAGCAGTACTTC.

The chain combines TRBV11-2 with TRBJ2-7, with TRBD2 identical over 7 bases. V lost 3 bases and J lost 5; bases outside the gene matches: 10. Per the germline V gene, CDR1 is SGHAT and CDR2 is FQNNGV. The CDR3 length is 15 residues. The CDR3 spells CASSFGPAGTNEQYF. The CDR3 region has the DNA TGTGCCAGCAGCTTTGGTCCAGCGGGAACAAACGAGCAGTACTTC.

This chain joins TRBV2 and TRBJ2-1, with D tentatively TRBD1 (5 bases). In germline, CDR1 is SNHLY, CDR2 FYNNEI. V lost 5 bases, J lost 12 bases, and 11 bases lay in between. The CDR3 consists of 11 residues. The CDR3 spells CASSPIQGQFF. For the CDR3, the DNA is TGTGCCAGCAGTCCAATCCAGGGGCAGTTCTTC.

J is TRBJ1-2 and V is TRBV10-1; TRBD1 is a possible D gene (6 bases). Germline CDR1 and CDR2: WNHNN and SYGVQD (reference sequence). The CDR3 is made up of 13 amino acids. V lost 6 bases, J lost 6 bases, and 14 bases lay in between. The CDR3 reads CASSQGQLNGYTF. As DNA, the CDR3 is TGCGCCAGCAGCCAAGGACAGCTCAATGGCTACACCTTC.